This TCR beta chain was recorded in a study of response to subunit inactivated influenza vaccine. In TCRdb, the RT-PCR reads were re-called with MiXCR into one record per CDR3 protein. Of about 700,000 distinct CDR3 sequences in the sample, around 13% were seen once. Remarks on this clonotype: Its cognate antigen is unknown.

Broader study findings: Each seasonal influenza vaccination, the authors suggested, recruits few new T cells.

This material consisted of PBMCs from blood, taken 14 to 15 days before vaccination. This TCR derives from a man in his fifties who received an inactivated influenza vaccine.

Here the CDR3 DNA reads TGTGCCAGCAGCGACTCTTCCGTCCGAAACAATGAGCAGTTCTTC. It encodes CASSDSSVRNNEQFF. This chain joins TRBV6-5 and TRBJ2-1; D gene unclear. The CDR3 contains 15 residues. V lost 6 bases, J lost 5 bases, and 17 bases lay in between. Germline CDR1 and CDR2: MNHEY and SVGAGI.